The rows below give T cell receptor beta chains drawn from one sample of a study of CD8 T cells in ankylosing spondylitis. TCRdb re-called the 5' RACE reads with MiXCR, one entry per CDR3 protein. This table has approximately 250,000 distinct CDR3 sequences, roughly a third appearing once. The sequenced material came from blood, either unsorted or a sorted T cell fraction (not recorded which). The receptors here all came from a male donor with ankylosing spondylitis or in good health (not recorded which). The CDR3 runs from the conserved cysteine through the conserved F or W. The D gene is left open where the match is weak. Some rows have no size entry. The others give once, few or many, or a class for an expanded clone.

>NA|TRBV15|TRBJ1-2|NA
TGTGCCACCAGCAGAGATCAGGATGGGTATGGCTACACCTTC
CATSRDQDGYGYTF
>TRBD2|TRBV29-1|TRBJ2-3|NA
TGCAGCGTTGGACTAGCGGGCCTCAGCACAGATACGCAGTATTTT
CSVGLAGLSTDTQYF
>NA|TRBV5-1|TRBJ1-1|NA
TGCGCCAGCAGGGATGGCAGGGTTCTCATGAACACTGAAGCTTTCTTT
CASRDGRVLMNTEAFF
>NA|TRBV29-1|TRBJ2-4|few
TGCAGCGTTGAACTACTTGGAGGCAAAAACATTCAGTACTTC
CSVELLGGKNIQYF
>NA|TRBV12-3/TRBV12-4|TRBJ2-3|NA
TGTGCCAGCACCCGAGACAGTTACACAGATACGCAGTATTTT
CASTRDSYTDTQYF
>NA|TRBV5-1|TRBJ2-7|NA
TGCGCCAGCAGCTCAGGACACTTACCCTTCGACGAGCAGTACTTC
CASSSGHLPFDEQYF
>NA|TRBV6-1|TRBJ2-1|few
TGTGCCAGCAGCCAAACAGGGGGGGTTCACAATGAGCAGTTCTTC
CASSQTGGVHNEQFF
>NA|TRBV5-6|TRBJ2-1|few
TGTGCCAGCAGCTTGGGTTCACGGTTTCCTGATGAGCAGTTCTTC
CASSLGSRFPDEQFF
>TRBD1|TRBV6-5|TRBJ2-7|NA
TGTGCCAGCAGTTGGGGACAGGGTATCTACGAGCAGTACTTC
CASSWGQGIYEQYF
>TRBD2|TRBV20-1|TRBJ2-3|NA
TGCAGTGCTTTTCCCCGGGGGGGCCTCACAGATACGCAGTATTTT
CSAFPRGGLTDTQYF
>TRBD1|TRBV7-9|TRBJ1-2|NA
TGTGCCAGCAGCCCAGATAAAGGGGGGACAGGGGATGCCTACACCTTC
CASSPDKGGTGDAYTF
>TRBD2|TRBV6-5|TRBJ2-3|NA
TGTGCCAGCAATTATAAGGGCGGGGGGGCCCGTGATACGCAGTATTTT
CASNYKGGGARDTQYF
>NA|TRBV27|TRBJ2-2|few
TGTGCCAGCAGTTTAATGGGATGGGCCGGGGAGCTGTTTTTT
CASSLMGWAGELFF
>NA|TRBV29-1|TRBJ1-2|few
TGCAGCGTTGAAGAGTTGGACTATGGCTACACCTTC
CSVEELDYGYTF
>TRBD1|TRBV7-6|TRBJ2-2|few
TGTGCCAGCAGCCAATGGACAGGGAACACCGGGGAGCTGTTTTTT
CASSQWTGNTGELFF
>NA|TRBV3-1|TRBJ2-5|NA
TGTGCCAGCAGCCAGATGGCGGGAACCCAGTACTTC
CASSQMAGTQYF
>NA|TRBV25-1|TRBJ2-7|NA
TGTGCCAGCAGTGATACCGGGCCCCGCTCCTACGAGCAGTACTTC
CASSDTGPRSYEQYF
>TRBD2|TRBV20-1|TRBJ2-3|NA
TGCAGTGCTAGACCCAGCGGGGGGGCTGTAACAGATACGCAGTATTTT
CSARPSGGAVTDTQYF
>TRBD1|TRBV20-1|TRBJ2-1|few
TGCAGTGCTACGACAGGGGACTACAATGAGCAGTTCTTC
CSATTGDYNEQFF
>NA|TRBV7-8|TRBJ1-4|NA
TGTGCCAGCAGCTTAGTGTTCGGGGTCGTTGCAACTAATGAAAAACTGTTTTTT
CASSLVFGVVATNEKLFF
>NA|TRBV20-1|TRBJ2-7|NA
TGCAGTGCTAGGGACAGCAGAGGTTACGAGCAGTACTTC
CSARDSRGYEQYF
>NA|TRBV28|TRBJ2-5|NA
TGTGCCAGCAGTCCCTACGGGGGGCGCGAGGAGACCCAGTACTTC
CASSPYGGREETQYF